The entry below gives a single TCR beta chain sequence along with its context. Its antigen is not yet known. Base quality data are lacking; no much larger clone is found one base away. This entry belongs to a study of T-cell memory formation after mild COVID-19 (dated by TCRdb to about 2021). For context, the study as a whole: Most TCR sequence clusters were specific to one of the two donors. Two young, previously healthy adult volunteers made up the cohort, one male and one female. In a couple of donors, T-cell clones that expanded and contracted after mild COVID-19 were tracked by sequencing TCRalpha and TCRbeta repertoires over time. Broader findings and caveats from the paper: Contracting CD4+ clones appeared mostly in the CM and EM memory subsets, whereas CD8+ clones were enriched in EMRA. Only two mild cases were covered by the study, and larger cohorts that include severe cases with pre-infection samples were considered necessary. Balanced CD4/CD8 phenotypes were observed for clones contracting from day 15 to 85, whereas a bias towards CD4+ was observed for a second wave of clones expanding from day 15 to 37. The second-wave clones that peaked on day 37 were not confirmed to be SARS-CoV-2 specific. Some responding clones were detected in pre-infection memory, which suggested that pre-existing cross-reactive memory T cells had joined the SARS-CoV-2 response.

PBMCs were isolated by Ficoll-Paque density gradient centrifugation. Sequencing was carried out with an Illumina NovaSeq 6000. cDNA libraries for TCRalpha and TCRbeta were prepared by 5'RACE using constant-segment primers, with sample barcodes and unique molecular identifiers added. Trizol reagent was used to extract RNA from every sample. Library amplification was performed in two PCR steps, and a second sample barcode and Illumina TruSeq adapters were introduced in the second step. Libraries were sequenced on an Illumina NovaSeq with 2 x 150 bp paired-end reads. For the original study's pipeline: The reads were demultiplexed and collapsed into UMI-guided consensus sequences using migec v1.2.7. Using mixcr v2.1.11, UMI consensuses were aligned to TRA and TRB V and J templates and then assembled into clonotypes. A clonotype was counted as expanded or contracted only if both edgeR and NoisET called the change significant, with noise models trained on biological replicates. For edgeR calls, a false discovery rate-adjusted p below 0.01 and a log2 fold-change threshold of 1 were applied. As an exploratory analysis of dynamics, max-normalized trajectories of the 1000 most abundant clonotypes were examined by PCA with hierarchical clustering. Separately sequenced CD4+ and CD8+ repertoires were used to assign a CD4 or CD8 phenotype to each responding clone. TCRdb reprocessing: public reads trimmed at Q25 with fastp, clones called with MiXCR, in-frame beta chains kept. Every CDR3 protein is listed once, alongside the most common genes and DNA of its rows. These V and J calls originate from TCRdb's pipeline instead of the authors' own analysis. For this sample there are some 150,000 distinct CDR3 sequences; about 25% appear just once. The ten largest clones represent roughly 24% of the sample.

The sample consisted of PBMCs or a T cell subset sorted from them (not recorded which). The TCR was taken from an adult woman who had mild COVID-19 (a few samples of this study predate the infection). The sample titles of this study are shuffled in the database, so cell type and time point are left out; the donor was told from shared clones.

The encoded CDR3 is CASSPPESGEAYF. The sequenced DNA: TGTGCCAGCAGCCCCCCGGAGAGCGGTGAAGCGTACTTC. In this chain, TRBV7-6 is recombined with TRBJ2-5; TRBD2 could be the D gene, as 5 bases match. In the germline V gene, CDR1 corresponds to SGHVS and CDR2 to FNYEAQ. The CDR3 numbers 13 residues from cysteine through phenylalanine. Only the CDR3 portion is preserved as DNA: 39 bases, with reading frame beginning at the first base. V drops 5 bases and J drops 13 bases, leaving 20 bases in between.